A selection of T cell receptor beta chains follows, all from one sample in a study of identical twins. TCRdb reanalysed the 5' RACE reads using MiXCR and keeps one entry per CDR3 protein. The data contain roughly 480,000 distinct CDR3 sequences, approximately 24% of them singletons. The same specimen was also included in a second study, on T cells expressing NK-cell markers.

Sequencing was done on a sample of CD4+ T cells sorted from blood. The receptor source for this set is a woman aged 18 to 35 in good health. Both conserved end residues are part of each CDR3. D genes are given only for firm matches. Rows may omit the clone size; those that give it use once, few, many or a size class.

>few|TRBJ1-4|TRBD1|TRBV5-1
CASSVDRGNEKLFF
TGCGCCAGCAGCGTGGACAGGGGTAATGAAAAACTGTTTTTT
>-|TRBJ2-3|TRBD2|TRBV4-3
CASSLQEEASGRSDTQYF
TGCGCCAGCAGCCTTCAAGAAGAAGCTAGCGGGAGATCAGATACGCAGTATTTT
>many|TRBJ1-2|TRBD1|TRBV5-6
CASSPFDREYDGYTF
TGTGCCAGCAGCCCTTTCGACAGGGAATATGATGGCTACACCTTC
>few|TRBJ1-5|-|TRBV15
CATKDNEGQPQHF
TGTGCCACCAAGGACAATGAGGGTCAGCCCCAGCATTTT
>many|TRBJ2-1|TRBD2|TRBV5-1
CASSLVYGGSNEQFF
TGCGCCAGCAGCTTGGTTTACGGGGGGTCGAATGAGCAGTTCTTC
>few|TRBJ2-5|TRBD2|TRBV29-1
CSVSARGGKETQYF
TGCAGCGTTTCAGCCCGGGGGGGTAAAGAGACCCAGTACTTC
>-|TRBJ1-1|-|TRBV2
CASRDSTWGREAFF
TGTGCCAGCAGGGACAGCACTTGGGGGCGTGAAGCTTTCTTT
>few|TRBJ1-3|-|TRBV7-9
CASSYLQGFGNTIYF
TGTGCCAGCAGTTACTTACAGGGATTCGGAAACACCATATATTTT
>few|TRBJ2-5|TRBD1|TRBV4-3
CASSQETGERSGPKETQYF
TGCGCCAGCAGCCAAGAGACAGGGGAGCGCAGCGGACCAAAAGAGACCCAGTACTTC
>-|TRBJ1-6|-|TRBV6-5
CASSYSLKMDSPLHF
TGTGCCAGCAGTTACTCGTTAAAGATGGATTCACCCCTCCACTTT
>few|TRBJ2-7|-|TRBV20-1
CSVSRGGYEQYF
TGCAGTGTGAGCCGGGGCGGATACGAGCAGTACTTC
>few|TRBJ2-3|TRBD1|TRBV12-3/TRBV12-4
CASSSTGVTDTQYF
TGTGCCAGCAGTTCGACAGGGGTCACAGATACGCAGTATTTT
>few|TRBJ2-7|TRBD1|TRBV7-9
CASRVTGEYEQYF
TGTGCCAGCAGGGTGACAGGGGAGTACGAGCAGTACTTC
>-|TRBJ2-4|-|TRBV11-1
CASSPRGRPEAAKNIQYF
TGTGCCAGCAGCCCGCGGGGACGTCCCGAGGCGGCCAAAAACATTCAGTACTTC
>few|TRBJ1-1|TRBD1|TRBV5-1
CASSSGGVHRGLTEAFF
TGCGCCAGCAGCTCTGGCGGGGTTCACAGGGGGTTAACTGAAGCTTTCTTT
>once|TRBJ2-7|-|TRBV11-2
CASSLGIEQYF
TGTGCCAGCAGCTTAGGTATCGAGCAGTACTTC
>-|TRBJ2-5|-|TRBV19
CASSIDAGVAQYF
TGTGCCAGTAGTATAGACGCTGGCGTAGCCCAGTACTTC
>few|TRBJ2-3|-|TRBV6-5
CASSYSGLARADTQYF
TGTGCCAGCAGTTACTCAGGCCTAGCGCGAGCAGATACGCAGTATTTT
>-|TRBJ2-5|-|TRBV7-2
CASSLVRFGETQYF
TGTGCCAGCAGCTTAGTTCGCTTCGGGGAGACCCAGTACTTC
>-|TRBJ2-1|-|TRBV20-1
CSASRGRNEQFF
TGCAGTGCTAGTCGGGGCCGCAATGAGCAGTTCTTC
>-|TRBJ2-7|-|TRBV21-1
CASSKIGDSSYEQYF
TGTGCCAGCAGCAAAATAGGGGACAGCTCCTACGAGCAGTACTTC
>-|TRBJ1-4|-|TRBV6-6
CASTGWGKLFF
TGTGCCAGCACGGGGTGGGGAAAACTGTTTTTT
>-|TRBJ2-1|TRBD2|TRBV15
CATKASGYNEQFF
TGTGCCACCAAGGCTAGCGGTTACAATGAGCAGTTCTTC
>few|TRBJ2-5|-|TRBV29-1
CSVFQGEETQYF
TGCAGCGTTTTCCAGGGTGAGGAGACCCAGTACTTC
>few|TRBJ1-5|TRBD1|TRBV4-3
CASSQEYRGHLPQHF
TGCGCCAGCAGCCAAGAGTACAGGGGGCATCTGCCCCAGCATTTT
>many|TRBJ1-1|-|TRBV5-1
CASSLGARQTEAFF
TGCGCCAGCAGCTTGGGGGCGCGGCAAACTGAAGCTTTCTTT
>-|TRBJ2-7|-|TRBV21-1
CASSNQYEQYF
TGTGCCAGCAGCAACCAGTACGAGCAGTACTTC
>-|TRBJ2-1|-|TRBV20-1
CSARSRMGFNEQFF
TGCAGTGCTAGATCCCGTATGGGATTCAATGAGCAGTTCTTC
>-|TRBJ2-2|-|TRBV5-6
CASSLWQYTGELFF
TGTGCCAGCAGCTTGTGGCAGTACACCGGGGAGCTGTTTTTT
>-|TRBJ2-2|-|TRBV5-1
CASRSGGTNTGELFF
TGCGCCAGCAGGTCCGGCGGTACGAACACCGGGGAGCTGTTTTTT
>-|TRBJ2-3|-|TRBV3-1
CASSQVYRPSDTQYF
TGTGCCAGCAGCCAAGTTTATCGCCCTTCAGATACGCAGTATTTT
>-|TRBJ2-7|-|TRBV7-9
CASSLKGLSYEQYF
TGTGCCAGCAGCTTAAAGGGGCTCTCCTACGAGCAGTACTTC